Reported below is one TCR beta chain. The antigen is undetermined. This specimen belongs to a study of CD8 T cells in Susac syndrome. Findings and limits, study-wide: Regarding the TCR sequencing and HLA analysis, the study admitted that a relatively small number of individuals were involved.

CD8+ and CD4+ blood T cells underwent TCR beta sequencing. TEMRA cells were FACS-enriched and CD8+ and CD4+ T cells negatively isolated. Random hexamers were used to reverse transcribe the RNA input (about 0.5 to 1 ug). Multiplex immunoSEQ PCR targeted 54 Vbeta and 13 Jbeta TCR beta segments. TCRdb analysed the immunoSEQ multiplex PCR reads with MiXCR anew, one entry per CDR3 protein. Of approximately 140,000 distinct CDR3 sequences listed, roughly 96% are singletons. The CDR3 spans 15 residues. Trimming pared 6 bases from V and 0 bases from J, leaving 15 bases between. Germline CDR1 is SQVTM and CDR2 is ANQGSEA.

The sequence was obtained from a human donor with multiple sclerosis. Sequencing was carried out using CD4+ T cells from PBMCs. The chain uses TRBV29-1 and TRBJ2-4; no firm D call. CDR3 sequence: CSVEDRAKAKNIQYF. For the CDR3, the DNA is TGCAGCGTCGAGGACCGAGCGAAAGCCAAAAACATTCAGTACTTC.